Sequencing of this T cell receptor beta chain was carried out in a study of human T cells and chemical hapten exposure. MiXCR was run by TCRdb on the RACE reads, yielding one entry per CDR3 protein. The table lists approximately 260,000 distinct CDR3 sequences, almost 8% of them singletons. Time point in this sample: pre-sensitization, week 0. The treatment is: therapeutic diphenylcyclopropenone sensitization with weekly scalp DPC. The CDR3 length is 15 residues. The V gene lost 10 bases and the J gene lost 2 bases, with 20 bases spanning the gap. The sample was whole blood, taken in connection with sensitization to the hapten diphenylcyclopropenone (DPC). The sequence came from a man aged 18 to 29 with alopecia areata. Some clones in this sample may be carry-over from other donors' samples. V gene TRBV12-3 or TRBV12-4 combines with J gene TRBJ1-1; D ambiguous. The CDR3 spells CATCLRSSSNTEAFF. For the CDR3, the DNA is TGTGCCACCTGCCTAAGATCCTCCAGTAACACTGAAGCTTTCTTT.